Listed here are 25 T cell receptor beta chains from one sample, sequenced in a study of cytomegalovirus exposure and HLA in healthy donors. TCRdb keeps only in-frame clones here, not all; method: immunoSEQ multiplex PCR. The table has over 100,000 clones, about 91% seen once. What was sequenced was PBMCs. These receptors were collected from a woman younger than 30 in good health and CMV-seronegative.

The V gene is TRBV5-4, the J gene TRBJ1-6; 7 bases fit TRBD1. With 4 bases clipped from V and 0 bases from J, the junction kept 7 bases outside the gene matches. Per germline, CDR1 SGHNT and CDR2 YYREEE (reference sequence). The CDR3 runs 17 residues. CDR3 in amino acids: CASSQGNRGSYNSPLHF. The CDR3 DNA reads TGTGCCAGCAGCCAGGGGAACAGGGGCTCCTATAATTCACCCCTCCACTTT.

The chain couples TRBV5-4 to TRBJ2-1; no reliable D call. From germline, CDR1 is SGHNT and CDR2 YYREEE (reference sequence). The CDR3 has 15 amino acids. V lost 2 bases and J lost 9, with 18 bases in between. The CDR3 DNA follows: TGTGCCAGCAGCTTTACGACGCGTTACACGGGTGAGCAGTTCTTC. Translating it yields CASSFTTRYTGEQFF.

This clone came up once. V usage is TRBV5-1 and J usage is TRBJ1-4, with a weak D call TRBD1 (5 bases). The CDR3 runs to 17 residues. CDR1 and CDR2 from the germline V gene are SGHRS and YFSETQ. V was shortened by 2 bases and J by 5 bases, with 19 bases between the two germline ends. CDR3 coding DNA: TGCGCCAGCAGCTTATCTGAGGGAAGCGGGGCGAATGAAAAACTGTTTTTT. Protein sequence: CASSLSEGSGANEKLFF. The full variable domain, in which reference TRBV5-1 and TRBJ1-4 provide the parts outside the CDR3, is KAGVTQTPRYLIKTRGQQVTLSCSPISGHRSVSWYQQTPGQGLQFLFEYFSETQRNKGNFPGRFSGRQFSNSRSEMNVSTLELGDSALYLCASSLSEGSGANEKLFFGSGTQLSVL.

The chain carries TRBV9 and TRBJ2-2; 11 nucleotides match TRBD2. The V gene end was trimmed by 0 bases and the J gene end by 7 bases; junction bases not matched to a gene: 5. The CDR3 runs 16 residues. CDR1 SGDLS and CDR2 YYNGEE come from the germline V gene. The CDR3 loop is CASSVVPSGGSGELFF. The CDR3 bases are TGTGCCAGCAGCGTAGTCCCTAGCGGGGGGAGCGGGGAGCTGTTTTTT.

The V gene is TRBV6-1, the J gene TRBJ1-2; maybe TRBD1 (5 bases). Trimming removed 3 bases from V and 4 bases from J, with 9 bases in between. Germline V gives CDR1 MNHNS, CDR2 SASEGT. This CDR3 has 13 amino acids. This chain's CDR3 is CASSEWGTYGYTF. The CDR3 nucleotides are TGTGCCAGCAGTGAGTGGGGCACCTATGGCTACACCTTC.

The chain uses TRBV19 and TRBJ1-2; 9 bases align to TRBD1. V lost 3 bases, J lost 9 bases, and 8 bases stayed unmatched. CDR1 is LNHDA and CDR2 is SQIVND in the germline V gene (reference sequence). The CDR3 has 14 amino acids. CDR3: CASSIGDRASSYTF. In nucleotides, the CDR3 is TGTGCCAGTAGTATCGGGGACAGGGCCAGTAGCTACACCTTC.

The genes are TRBV9 and TRBJ2-3; D perhaps matches TRBD1 (6 bases). Germline CDR1 SGDLS, CDR2 YYNGEE. Between the trimmed V and J ends, which lost 6 bases and 2 bases, there was a span of 19 bases. This CDR3 has 16 residues. CDR3 sequence (DNA): TGTGCCAGCAACACCGGGCTGGACAGACACACAGATACGCAGTATTTT. As protein: CASNTGLDRHTDTQYF.

The chain recombines TRBV28 with TRBJ1-2; no clear D gene. Trimming shortened V by 7 bases and J by 2 bases, and 8 bases separated the two germline ends. Germline loops: CDR1 MDHEN, CDR2 SYDVKM. The CDR3 has 12 amino acids. The CDR3 reads CASNGQNYGYTF. CDR3 bases: TGTGCCAGCAATGGGCAAAACTATGGCTACACCTTC.

This clone was counted a single time. V usage is TRBV20-1 and J usage is TRBJ1-1; D gene ambiguous. CDR1 and CDR2 (germline): DFQATT, SNEGSKA (reference sequence). The CDR3 has 11 residues. V lost 4 bases and J lost 6, with 9 bases in between. The CDR3 DNA follows: TGCAGTGCTATATTAGTAGCTGAAGCTTTCTTT. Translating it yields CSAILVAEAFF.

V and J are TRBV5-1 and TRBJ2-3; 7 nucleotides match TRBD2. The CDR3 has 14 amino acids. Germline-derived CDR1 and CDR2 are SGHRS and YFSETQ. The trim removed 5 bases at V and 1 base at J, leaving 4 bases unmatched. In nucleotides, the CDR3 is TGCGCCAGCAGTGGACTAGGTGGCACAGATACGCAGTATTTT. Residues: CASSGLGGTDTQYF.

This clone came up once. This chain uses TRBV19 with TRBJ2-5; a possible D gene is TRBD2 (7 bases). The CDR3 length is 15 residues. V was clipped by 7 bases and J by 5 bases, with 20 bases between them. Per germline, CDR1 LNHDA and CDR2 SQIVND (reference sequence). CDR3 DNA sequence: TGTGCCAGTACCCTAGGGGGGGCGCAGGCTGAGACCCAGTACTTC. Protein sequence: CASTLGGAQAETQYF.

This chain joins TRBV18 and TRBJ1-1; the match to TRBD1 covers 8 bases. The ends lost 8 bases at V and 1 base at J; junction bases unmatched: 6. Germline CDR1 is KGHSH and CDR2 is LQKENI. The CDR3 loop spans 14 amino acids. Here the CDR3 reads CASRPDRGNTEAFF. The CDR3 coding sequence is TGTGCCAGCCGACCCGACAGGGGGAACACTGAAGCTTTCTTT.

The gene calls are TRBV9 and TRBJ1-1; D unresolved. V lost 2 bases to trimming and J lost 0 bases, with 8 bases between them. Germline CDR1 reads SGDLS; CDR2 reads YYNGEE. CDR3 length equals 14 residues. The CDR3 reads CASSVESVNTEAFF. CDR3 coding DNA: TGTGCCAGCAGCGTTGAGTCGGTGAACACTGAAGCTTTCTTT.

This clone has more than one count but fewer than ten. The rearrangement uses TRBV29-1 and TRBJ1-1; unclear D gene. V gave up 6 bases and J gave up 3 bases, with 17 bases separating them. Germline lookup yields CDR1 SQVTM and CDR2 ANQGSEA. The CDR3 loop spans 14 amino acids. CDR3 nucleotides: TGCAGCGTCAAACGGATGGGGAGGGACACTGAAGCTTTCTTT. This gives the protein CSVKRMGRDTEAFF.

This clone was recorded only once. The rearrangement uses TRBV9 and TRBJ2-7; 9 bases fit TRBD1. V lost 0 bases to trimming and J lost 3 bases; unmatched junction nucleotides: 7. Germline loops: CDR1 SGDLS, CDR2 YYNGEE. The CDR3 is 16 residues long. The CDR3 protein is CASSVDGRQGGYEQYF. The CDR3 DNA follows: TGTGCCAGCAGCGTAGATGGGAGACAGGGGGGCTACGAGCAGTACTTC.

This rearrangement joins TRBV19 to TRBJ1-4; no definite D call. Germline CDR1 and CDR2: LNHDA and SQIVND (reference sequence). V lost 10 bases to trimming and J lost 5 bases, with 14 bases between them. This CDR3 is built from 13 residues. Written as DNA, the CDR3 is TGTGCCACTACCCCGGGTCGAAATGAAAAACTGTTTTTT. Its protein is CATTPGRNEKLFF.

This rearrangement joins TRBV7-8 to TRBJ2-7; D is uncertain. This CDR3 region has 15 residues. V lost 1 base to trimming and J lost 4 bases, with 14 bases between them. CDR1 and CDR2 from the germline V gene are SGHVS and FQNEAQ. This CDR3 reads CASSLDRGYTYEQYF. DNA for the CDR3: TGTGCCAGCAGCTTAGACCGAGGCTACACTTACGAGCAGTACTTC.

The chain joins TRBV7-8 to TRBJ2-7; TRBD1 aligns across 9 bases. The CDR3 is 15 amino acids. Trimming cost V 5 bases and J 6 bases; bases outside gene matches: 11. Germline CDR1 and CDR2: SGHVS and FQNEAQ. CDR3 in amino acids: CASSAGTGQWSEQYF. As DNA, the CDR3 is TGTGCCAGCAGCGCCGGGACAGGGCAATGGAGCGAGCAGTACTTC.

This sequence joins TRBV6-6 and TRBJ1-5; TRBD1 aligns across 7 bases. V dropped 0 bases and J dropped 6; count of bases not matched to a gene: 5. This CDR3 has 15 residues. Germline V CDR1 and CDR2: MNHNY, SVGAGI (reference sequence). The CDR3 here is CASSYSDRTLQPQHF. CDR3 coding DNA: TGTGCCAGCAGTTACTCGGACAGGACCCTTCAGCCCCAGCATTTT.

The rearrangement uses TRBV9 and TRBJ1-5, with D hard to call. This CDR3 is 14 amino acids long. The V end lost 0 bases, the J end lost 3 bases, and 7 bases lay between the germline ends. Germline CDR1 and CDR2: SGDLS and YYNGEE. In nucleotides, the CDR3 is TGTGCCAGCAGCGTAGGAGTAATCAATCAGCCCCAGCATTTT. Protein sequence: CASSVGVINQPQHF. The complete variable domain, with remaining parts taken from reference TRBV9 and TRBJ1-5, reads DSGVTQTPKHLITATGQRVTLRCSPRSGDLSVYWYQQSLDQGLQFLIQYYNGEERAKGNILERFSAQQFPDLHSELNLSSLELGDSALYFCASSVGVINQPQHFGDGTRLSIL.

The chain uses TRBV10-2 and TRBJ2-3, with no clear D. CDR1 and CDR2 from the germline V gene are WSHSY and SAAADI. Deletions cut 2 bases from V and 0 bases from J, with 15 bases between. There are 17 residues in the CDR3. CDR3 residues: CASSEPSESYSTDTQYF. In DNA form, the CDR3 reads TGCGCCAGCAGTGAGCCGAGTGAGAGCTACAGCACAGATACGCAGTATTTT.

V is TRBV19 and J is TRBJ2-5; D may be TRBD2 (5 bases). CDR1 is LNHDA, CDR2 SQIVND, per germline (reference sequence). There are 14 residues in the CDR3. Trimming left V 8 bases short and J 4 bases short, with 17 bases between. CDR3 nucleotide sequence: TGTGCCAGTCACTCGGCCGGGGTAAGAGAGACCCAGTACTTC. It codes for CASHSAGVRETQYF.

This chain joins TRBV7-6 and TRBJ2-3; perhaps TRBD2 as D (6 bases). Germline-derived CDR1 and CDR2 are SGHVS and FNYEAQ. V was clipped by 2 bases and J by 6 bases, with 15 bases between them. This CDR3 contains 15 residues. The CDR3 nucleotides read TGTGCCAGCAGCTTATTGGGGGGAACGCCGGATACGCAGTATTTT. This sequence encodes CASSLLGGTPDTQYF. Variable domain in full (rest from reference TRBV7-6 and TRBJ2-3): GAGVSQSPRYKVTKRGQDVALRCDPISGHVSLYWYRQALGQGPEFLTYFNYEAQQDKSGLPNDRFSAERPEGSISTLTIQRTEQRDSAMYRCASSLLGGTPDTQYFGPGTRLTVL.

The chain couples TRBV6-5 to TRBJ1-4; 8 bases agree with TRBD1. The CDR3 spans 14 residues. Germline CDR1 and CDR2: MNHEY and SVGAGI. V was clipped by 6 bases and J by 8 bases; unmatched bases: 8. DNA for the CDR3: TGTGCCAGCAGCCGACAGGGGAGGGGGGAAAAACTGTTTTTT. Its translation: CASSRQGRGEKLFF.

This chain joins TRBV5-1 and TRBJ2-5; tentatively, D is TRBD1 (5 bases). The germline V gene has CDR1 SGHRS and CDR2 YFSETQ. Trimming pared 1 base from V and 6 bases from J, leaving 10 bases between. CDR3 length equals 13 residues. CDR3 region: CASSLITGQTQYF. CDR3 bases: TGCGCCAGCAGCTTGATAACAGGACAGACCCAGTACTTC.